The 25 T cell receptor beta chains in this list originate from one sample, sequenced in a study of blood T cell repertoires in COVID-19. TCRdb's table, derived via immunoSEQ multiplex PCR, lists solely in-frame clones and lacks some. This sample has tens of thousands of clones; roughly 84% occur once, and the top ten carry around 32%. Material for sequencing was peripheral blood. The receptors here all came from a human donor in a cohort sampled during active COVID-19.

This clone was counted a single time. The chain joins TRBV19 to TRBJ2-5; the match to TRBD2 covers 7 bases. The CDR3 sequence is 13 residues long. The trim removed 6 bases at V and 6 bases at J, leaving 7 bases unmatched. From germline, CDR1 is LNHDA and CDR2 SQIVND (reference sequence). The chain's CDR3 is CASSPAREKTQYF. The CDR3 DNA sequence: TGTGCCAGTAGCCCCGCGCGGGAGAAGACCCAGTACTTC.

This clone has only a few counts. The chain joins TRBV4-3 to TRBJ1-1; TRBD1 matches at 9 bases. The CDR3 has 19 amino acids. Per germline, CDR1 LGHNA and CDR2 YSLEER. The J segment lost 3 bases and the V segment lost 1 base, leaving 15 bases of the junction unmatched. The chain's CDR3 is CASSQGYTGGELKDTEAFF. Here the CDR3 DNA reads TGCGCCAGCAGCCAAGGGTATACAGGGGGCGAATTGAAGGACACTGAAGCTTTCTTT.

This sequence joins TRBV6-2 or TRBV6-3 and TRBJ2-1; possible D gene TRBD2, 7 bases. The CDR3 length is 17 residues. V lost 0 bases and J lost 2, with 14 bases in between. CDR1 and CDR2 (germline): MNHEY, SVGEGT. The CDR3 bases are TGTGCCAGCAGTTACTCGAAAGGGGGGGTACCCTACAATGAGCAGTTCTTC. Translation: CASSYSKGGVPYNEQFF.

The chain joins TRBV7-2 to TRBJ1-2; 7 nucleotides line up with TRBD1. Trimming at V came to 0 bases and at J to 4 bases, leaving 5 bases not matched to a gene. The CDR3 is 15 residues long. Germline CDR1 SGHTA, CDR2 FQGNSA. DNA of the CDR3: TGTGCCAGCAGCTTAGCGCTCCAGGGGGGCTATGGCTACACCTTC. This encodes CASSLALQGGYGYTF.

The chain links TRBV6-5 to TRBJ1-6, with D uncertain. This CDR3 has 12 residues. Trimming shortened V by 6 bases and J by 4 bases, and 4 bases separated the two germline ends. Germline V lookup: CDR1 MNHEY, CDR2 SVGAGI. The CDR3 region is CASSRYNSPLHF. In DNA, the CDR3 is TGTGCCAGCAGCCGTTATAATTCACCCCTCCACTTT.

The chain couples TRBV29-1 to TRBJ1-1; D is ambiguous. Germline V gives CDR1 SQVTM, CDR2 ANQGSEA. V gave up 6 bases and J gave up 5 bases, with 7 bases separating them. This CDR3 spans 10 amino acids. CDR3 in amino acids: CSVIRTEAFF. As DNA, the CDR3 is TGCAGCGTGATCCGGACTGAAGCTTTCTTT.

This clone was observed a handful of times. The V and J genes are TRBV28 and TRBJ1-2; TRBD1 might be the D (5 bases). Germline CDR1 MDHEN, CDR2 SYDVKM. The V and J ends lost 3 bases and 4 bases respectively, with 6 bases between them. The CDR3 runs 12 residues. The CDR3 loop is CASSFGAYGYTF. CDR3 nucleotides: TGTGCCAGCAGTTTTGGGGCCTATGGCTACACCTTC.

This chain joins TRBV5-1 and TRBJ1-1; the D is unclear. The V end was cut by 5 bases, the J end by 3 bases, with 11 bases between. The CDR3 spans 13 residues. Germline V gene lookup returns CDR1 SGHRS and CDR2 YFSETQ. The CDR3 bases are TGCGCCAGCAGGTTGACAACCGACACTGAAGCTTTCTTT. It yields the protein CASRLTTDTEAFF.

The rearrangement joins TRBV6-1 to TRBJ1-3; the D gene is possibly TRBD1 (5 bases). V was shortened by 6 bases and J by 4 bases, with 19 bases between the two germline ends. Germline loops: CDR1 MNHNS, CDR2 SASEGT. The CDR3 runs 16 residues. The CDR3 here is CASSERPSNRGNTIYF. CDR3 coding DNA: TGTGCCAGCAGCGAACGCCCTTCCAACAGGGGAAACACCATATATTTT.

The chain combines TRBV4-2 with TRBJ2-7; 7 positions agree with TRBD2. V shed 4 bases and J 0 bases; nucleotides not matched to a gene: 3. The CDR3 extends over 14 amino acids. Germline V CDR1 and CDR2: LGHNA, YNFKEQ. Here the CDR3 reads CASSPGRVSYEQYF. CDR3 coding DNA: TGTGCCAGCAGCCCGGGGAGGGTCTCCTACGAGCAGTACTTC.

The CDR3 bases are TGTGCCACCAGTGACCATCGGCGGGCTTTCTTT. Amino acid sequence: CATSDHRRAFF. V gene TRBV24-1 combines with J gene TRBJ1-1; D unclear. CDR3 length: 11 residues. V gave up 4 bases and J gave up 11 bases, with 10 bases separating them. Germline V lookup: CDR1 KGHDR, CDR2 SFDVKD.

The chain is built from TRBV7-6 and TRBJ2-1, with D perhaps TRBD2 (5 bases). The CDR3 is 14 residues long. Trimming stripped 4 bases from V and 4 bases from J, with 11 bases between. Germline CDR1 reads SGHVS; CDR2 reads FNYEAQ. CDR3 residues: CASSYLGNYNEQFF. The CDR3 DNA is TGTGCCAGCAGCTACCTCGGGAATTACAATGAGCAGTTCTTC.

Details on this clone: Different DNA sequences within this sample yield the same CDR3. The genes are TRBV6-5 and TRBJ1-5; D is unresolved. From germline, CDR1 is MNHEY and CDR2 SVGAGI. There are 14 residues in the CDR3. The germline V and J ends were trimmed by 8 bases and 1 base, with 12 bases remaining between them. CDR3 DNA sequence: TGTGCCAGCCGGGAATACGTCAGCAATCAGCCCCAGCATTTT. This translates into CASREYVSNQPQHF.

The rearrangement uses TRBV5-1 and TRBJ1-5; tentative D call: TRBD1 (5 bases). Trimming stripped 1 base from V and 0 bases from J, with 8 bases between. CDR1 and CDR2 from the germline V gene are SGHRS and YFSETQ. CDR3 length equals 15 residues. The CDR3 is CASSLLGVSNQPQHF. CDR3 DNA: TGCGCCAGCAGCTTGTTAGGGGTTAGCAATCAGCCCCAGCATTTT.

This clone has more than one count but fewer than ten. The chain has TRBV7-7 and TRBJ2-2, with D tentatively TRBD2 (5 bases). The germline gives CDR1 SSHAT, CDR2 FNYEAQ (reference sequence). The CDR3 totals 15 residues. V was shortened by 1 base and J by 4 bases, with 10 bases between the two germline ends. CDR3 sequence (DNA): TGTGCCAGCAGCTTAGATCCCGGGATCACCGGGGAGCTGTTTTTT. This translates into CASSLDPGITGELFF.

The V and J genes are TRBV6-5 and TRBJ1-1; D perhaps matches TRBD1 (6 bases). CDR1 is MNHEY, CDR2 SVGAGI, per germline. CDR3 length: 16 residues. V gave up 2 bases and J gave up 4 bases, with 17 bases separating them. CDR3 residues: CASSYVRGPVGTEAFF. CDR3 DNA: TGTGCCAGCAGTTACGTGCGGGGGCCGGTGGGCACTGAAGCTTTCTTT.

Note on this clone: Other nucleotide sequences in the sample specify the same CDR3. The J gene is TRBJ1-2, the V gene TRBV27, with a possible D match to TRBD1 (6 bases). Deletions cut 10 bases from V and 5 bases from J, with 29 bases between. Germline CDR1 and CDR2: MNHEY and SMNVEV (reference sequence). The CDR3 is 17 residues long. CDR3 nucleotide sequence: TGTGCCACCCTAACACTAAACGTAGACAGGTTAACTTATGGCTACACCTTC. It yields the protein CATLTLNVDRLTYGYTF.

The J gene is TRBJ2-5, the V gene TRBV27, with 7 bases that match TRBD2. The germline V gene has CDR1 MNHEY and CDR2 SMNVEV (reference sequence). The CDR3 is 14 residues long. The J segment lost 4 bases and the V segment lost 6 bases, leaving 8 bases of the junction unmatched. The CDR3 DNA sequence: TGTGCCAGCAGACGATCGCCTAGCGGAGAGACCCAGTACTTC. This translates into CASRRSPSGETQYF.

V and J are TRBV7-2 and TRBJ2-7; a weak D match, TRBD2 (5 bases). Between the trimmed V and J ends, which lost 8 bases and 0 bases, there was a span of 17 bases. There are 15 residues in the CDR3. Germline values: CDR1 SGHTA, CDR2 FQGNSA. The CDR3 here is CASSPLAALSYEQYF. DNA of the CDR3: TGTGCCAGCTCCCCCCTAGCTGCTCTCTCCTACGAGCAGTACTTC. The full variable domain, in which reference TRBV7-2 and TRBJ2-7 provide the parts outside the CDR3, is GAGVSQSPSNKVTEKGKDVELRCDPISGHTALYWYRQSLGQGLEFLIYFQGNSAPDKSGLPSDRFSAERTGGSVSTLTIQRTQQEDSAVYLCASSPLAALSYEQYFGPGTRLTVT.

J is TRBJ1-4 and V is TRBV29-1; D not resolved. The CDR3 is 13 amino acids. Per the germline V gene, CDR1 is SQVTM and CDR2 is ANQGSEA. V lost 4 bases and J 4 bases, leaving 10 bases between the germline ends. The CDR3 DNA sequence: TGCAGCGTTGCAACAGAGCATAATGAAAAACTGTTTTTT. Protein product: CSVATEHNEKLFF.

The rearrangement links TRBV27 to TRBJ2-7, with D perhaps TRBD2 (6 bases). Germline V gene lookup returns CDR1 MNHEY and CDR2 SMNVEV (reference sequence). V lost 3 bases and J lost 6, with 6 bases in between. The CDR3 has 11 residues. This chain's CDR3 is CASSLGGEQYF. In DNA form, the CDR3 reads TGTGCCAGCAGTTTGGGGGGCGAGCAGTACTTC.

V and J are TRBV28 and TRBJ2-7, with D tentatively TRBD2 (5 bases). Germline CDR1 reads MDHEN; CDR2 reads SYDVKM. The CDR3 runs to 16 residues. Trimming shortened V by 4 bases and J by 0 bases, and 16 bases separated the two germline ends. The chain's CDR3 is CASSSPTVGSSYEQYF. Here the CDR3 DNA reads TGTGCCAGCAGTTCTCCTACAGTTGGGAGCTCCTACGAGCAGTACTTC.

The rearrangement joins TRBV19 to TRBJ2-7; D remains ambiguous. Germline assignment: CDR1 LNHDA and CDR2 SQIVND (reference sequence). The CDR3 is 12 amino acids. Trimming shortened V by 3 bases and J by 6 bases, and 9 bases separated the two germline ends. CDR3 in amino acids: CASSIKACEQYF. CDR3 in DNA: TGTGCCAGTAGTATTAAAGCGTGCGAGCAGTACTTC.

The chain combines TRBV27 with TRBJ2-3, with TRBD2 matching over 10 bases. The CDR3 extends over 17 amino acids. Germline V gives CDR1 MNHEY, CDR2 SMNVEV (reference sequence). The V and J ends lost 2 bases and 3 bases, in that order; junction bases with no gene match: 8. The CDR3 loop reads CASSLATAGGRTDTQYF. The CDR3 coding sequence is TGTGCCAGCAGTTTAGCGACAGCGGGGGGGCGGACAGATACGCAGTATTTT.

The chain recombines TRBV9 with TRBJ1-2, with 8 bases that match TRBD1. The CDR3 extends over 17 amino acids. CDR1 and CDR2 (germline): SGDLS, YYNGEE. V lost 0 bases, J lost 2 bases, and 9 bases stayed unmatched. DNA of the CDR3: TGTGCCAGCAGCGTAGATGGCAGGGGGCTAACCAACTATGGCTACACCTTC. Protein product: CASSVDGRGLTNYGYTF.